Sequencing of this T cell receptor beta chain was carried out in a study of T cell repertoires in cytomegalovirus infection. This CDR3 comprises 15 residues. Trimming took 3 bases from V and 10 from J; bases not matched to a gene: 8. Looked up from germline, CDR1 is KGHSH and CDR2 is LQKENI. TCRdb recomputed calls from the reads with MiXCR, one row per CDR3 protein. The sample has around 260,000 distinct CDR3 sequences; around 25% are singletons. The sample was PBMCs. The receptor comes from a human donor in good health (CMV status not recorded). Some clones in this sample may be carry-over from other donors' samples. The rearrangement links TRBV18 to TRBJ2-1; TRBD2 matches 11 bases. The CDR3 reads CASSPTSGTAREQFF. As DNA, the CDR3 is TGTGCCAGCTCACCGACTAGCGGGACCGCCCGGGAGCAGTTCTTC.